The 6 T cell receptor beta chains below come from one sample, sequenced in a study of STAT5B mutations in CD4+ large granular lymphocyte leukemia. The repertoire was sequenced with immunoSEQ multiplex PCR; TCRdb's copy has only in-frame clones and lacks some. The sample includes some 21,000 clones, around three quarters of them seen just once. Sequencing was done on a sample of CD4+ T cells from blood buffy coats. These receptors all come from a human donor in good health.

CDR3 in amino acids: CASSYSAGTGANVLTF. The CDR3 bases are TGTGCCAGCAGTTACTCGGCAGGAACTGGGGCCAACGTCCTGACTTTC. The chain has TRBV6-5 and TRBJ2-6; unclear D gene. Trimming stripped 0 bases from V and 2 bases from J, with 8 bases between. The CDR3 sequence is 16 residues long. The germline V gene has CDR1 MNHEY and CDR2 SVGAGI.

The gene calls are TRBV7-9 and TRBJ1-4; 10 nucleotides line up with TRBD1. This CDR3 region has 15 residues. Germline V CDR1 and CDR2: SEHNR, FQNEAQ (reference sequence). J gave up 5 bases and V 5 bases, and 5 bases lay outside the gene matches. The CDR3 spells CASSHDRGLNEKLFF. CDR3 coding DNA: TGTGCCAGCAGCCATGACAGGGGGCTCAATGAAAAACTGTTTTTT.

This clone came up once. The genes are TRBV27 and TRBJ1-1; D gene ambiguous. The ends were cut back, 3 bases at V and 3 bases at J, with 8 bases in the middle. The germline CDR1 and CDR2 sequences are MNHEY and SMNVEV (reference sequence). The CDR3 contains 13 residues. The CDR3 loop reads CASSFIYYTEAFF. In DNA form, the CDR3 reads TGTGCCAGCAGTTTTATTTACTACACTGAAGCTTTCTTT.

This chain connects TRBV11-3 to TRBJ2-7; D remains ambiguous. Looked up from germline, CDR1 is SGHNT and CDR2 is YENEEA. The CDR3 has 11 amino acids. With 5 bases removed from V and 5 bases from J, the gap between germline ends came to 7 bases. CDR3: CASSIQDEQYF. The DNA of the CDR3 is TGTGCCAGCAGCATCCAGGACGAGCAGTACTTC.

This clone was observed a single time. The chain uses TRBV6-5 and TRBJ2-2, with D tentatively TRBD1 (5 bases). Trimming cost V 6 bases and J 8 bases, with 16 bases left between them. The CDR3 runs 14 residues. Germline CDR1 reads MNHEY; CDR2 reads SVGAGI. In nucleotides, the CDR3 is TGTGCCAGCAGCTCAGGGTGGTCTAGGGGGGAGCTGTTTTTT. This sequence encodes CASSSGWSRGELFF.

V usage is TRBV11-3 and J usage is TRBJ1-3; D is undetermined. Germline values: CDR1 SGHNT, CDR2 YENEEA. CDR3 length equals 14 residues. V lost 5 bases to trimming and J lost 3 bases, with 11 bases between them. The CDR3 loop is CASSLRSYGNTIYF. The CDR3 DNA sequence: TGTGCCAGCAGCCTTCGGTCCTATGGAAACACCATATATTTT.